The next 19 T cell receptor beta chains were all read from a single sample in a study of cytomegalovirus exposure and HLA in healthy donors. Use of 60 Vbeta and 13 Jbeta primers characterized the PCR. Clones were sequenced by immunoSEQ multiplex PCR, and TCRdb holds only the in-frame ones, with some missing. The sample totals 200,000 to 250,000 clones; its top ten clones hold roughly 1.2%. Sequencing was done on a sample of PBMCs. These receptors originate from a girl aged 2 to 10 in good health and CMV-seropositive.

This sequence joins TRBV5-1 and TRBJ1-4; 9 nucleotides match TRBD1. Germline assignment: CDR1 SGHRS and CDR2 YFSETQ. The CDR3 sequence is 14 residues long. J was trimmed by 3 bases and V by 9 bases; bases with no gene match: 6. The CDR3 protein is CATRQGEANEKLFF. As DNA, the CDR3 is TGCGCCACCCGACAGGGGGAAGCTAATGAAAAACTGTTTTTT.

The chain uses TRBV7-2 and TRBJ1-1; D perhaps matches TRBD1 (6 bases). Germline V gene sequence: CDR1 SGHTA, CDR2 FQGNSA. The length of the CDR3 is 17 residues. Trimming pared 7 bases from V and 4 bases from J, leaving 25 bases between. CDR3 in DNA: TGTGCCAGCACCGAATCCGGACAGCCAGTTCAACTCACTGAAGCTTTCTTT. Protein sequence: CASTESGQPVQLTEAFF.

Here the CDR3 DNA reads TGTGCCAGCTCACCGCAACGGGGGAGGGATGGCTACACCTTC. Translation gives CASSPQRGRDGYTF. The chain joins TRBV18 to TRBJ1-2, with a weak D call TRBD1 (5 bases). The CDR3 runs 14 residues. Germline V CDR1 and CDR2: KGHSH, LQKENI. The germline V and J ends were trimmed by 3 bases and 6 bases, with 14 bases remaining between them. The full variable domain, completed using reference TRBV18 and TRBJ1-2, is NAGVMQNPRHLVRRRGQEARLRCSPMKGHSHVYWYRQLPEEGLKFMVYLQKENIIDESGMPKERFSAEFPKEGPSILRIQQVVRGDSAAYFCASSPQRGRDGYTFGSGTRLTVV.

The CDR3 loop reads CASSGNGRAAETQYF. The CDR3 bases are TGTGCCAGCAGCGGCAACGGGAGGGCCGCTGAGACCCAGTACTTC. This chain joins TRBV9 and TRBJ2-5; the match to TRBD2 covers 8 bases. CDR1 is SGDLS, CDR2 YYNGEE, per germline. V lost 3 bases and J lost 5; bases outside the gene matches: 9. This CDR3 is built from 15 residues.

The CDR3 DNA reads TGTGCTAGTGGTTTGACCCCTCAGGGGCCCCAGCATTTT. This sequence encodes CASGLTPQGPQHF. This rearrangement joins TRBV12-5 to TRBJ1-5, with a tentative D call TRBD1 (5 bases). V was trimmed by 2 bases and J by 9 bases, leaving 11 bases between them. CDR3 length equals 13 residues. Germline CDR1 is LGHNT and CDR2 is FRNRAP. Variable domain in full (rest from reference TRBV12-5 and TRBJ1-5): DARVTQTPRHKVTEMGQEVTMRCQPILGHNTVFWYRQTMMQGLELLAYFRNRAPLDDSGMPKDRFSAEMPDATLATLKIQPSEPRDSAVYFCASGLTPQGPQHFGDGTRLSIL.

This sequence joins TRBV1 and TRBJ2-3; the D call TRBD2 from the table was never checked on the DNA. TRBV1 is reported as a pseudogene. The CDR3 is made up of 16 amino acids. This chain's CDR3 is CTSSLGVAVSTDTQYF. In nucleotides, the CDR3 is TGCACCAGCAGCCTGGGTGTAGCGGTCTCCACAGATACGCAGTATTTT.

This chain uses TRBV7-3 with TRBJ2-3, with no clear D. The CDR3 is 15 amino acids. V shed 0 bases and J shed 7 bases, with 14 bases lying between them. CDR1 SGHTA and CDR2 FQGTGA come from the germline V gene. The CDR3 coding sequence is TGTGCCAGCAGCTTAACTTCGACTCCTCCCAATACGCAGTATTTT. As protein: CASSLTSTPPNTQYF.

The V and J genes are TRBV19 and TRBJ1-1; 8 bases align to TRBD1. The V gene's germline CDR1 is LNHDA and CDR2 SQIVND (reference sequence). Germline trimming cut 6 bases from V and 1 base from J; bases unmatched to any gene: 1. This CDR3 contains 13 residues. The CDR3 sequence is CASRGQANTEAFF. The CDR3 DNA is TGTGCCAGTAGGGGACAGGCGAACACTGAAGCTTTCTTT.

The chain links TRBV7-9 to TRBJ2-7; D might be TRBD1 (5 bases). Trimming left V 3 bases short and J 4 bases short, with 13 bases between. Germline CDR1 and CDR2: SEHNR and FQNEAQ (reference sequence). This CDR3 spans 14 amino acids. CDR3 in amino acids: CASSLAGPKYEQYF. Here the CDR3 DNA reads TGTGCCAGCAGCTTGGCAGGGCCTAAGTACGAGCAGTACTTC.

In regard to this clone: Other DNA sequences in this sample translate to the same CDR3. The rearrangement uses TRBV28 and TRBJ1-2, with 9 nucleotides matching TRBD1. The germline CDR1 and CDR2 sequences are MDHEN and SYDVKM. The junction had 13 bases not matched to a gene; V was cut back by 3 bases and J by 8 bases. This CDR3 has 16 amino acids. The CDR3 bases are TGTGCCAGCAGTTTGGGGGGCCCCGGGACAGGGAAAGGCTACACCTTC. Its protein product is CASSLGGPGTGKGYTF.

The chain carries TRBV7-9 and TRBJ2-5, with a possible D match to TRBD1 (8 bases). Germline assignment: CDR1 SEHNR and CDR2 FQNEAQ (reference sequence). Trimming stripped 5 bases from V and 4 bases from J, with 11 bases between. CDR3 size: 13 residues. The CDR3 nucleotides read TGTGCCAGCAGCACAGGGGGGGCAGAGACCCAGTACTTC. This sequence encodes CASSTGGAETQYF.

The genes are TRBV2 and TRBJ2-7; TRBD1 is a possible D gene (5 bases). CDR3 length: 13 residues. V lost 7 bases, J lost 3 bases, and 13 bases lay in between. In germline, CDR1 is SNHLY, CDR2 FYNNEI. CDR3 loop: CASKSLTGYEQYF. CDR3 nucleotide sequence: TGTGCCAGCAAGTCCCTCACAGGCTACGAGCAGTACTTC.

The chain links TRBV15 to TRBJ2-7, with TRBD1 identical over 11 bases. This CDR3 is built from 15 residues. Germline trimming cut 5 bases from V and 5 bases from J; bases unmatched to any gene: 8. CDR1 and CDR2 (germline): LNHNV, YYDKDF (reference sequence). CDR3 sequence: CATSDRDRGFHEQYF. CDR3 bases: TGTGCCACCAGCGATCGGGACAGGGGGTTCCACGAGCAGTACTTC.

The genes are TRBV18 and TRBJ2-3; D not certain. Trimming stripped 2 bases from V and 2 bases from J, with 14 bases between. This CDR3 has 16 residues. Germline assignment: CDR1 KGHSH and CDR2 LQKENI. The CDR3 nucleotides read TGTGCCAGCTCACCATATCAGTCCCCCTCCACAGATACGCAGTATTTT. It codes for CASSPYQSPSTDTQYF.

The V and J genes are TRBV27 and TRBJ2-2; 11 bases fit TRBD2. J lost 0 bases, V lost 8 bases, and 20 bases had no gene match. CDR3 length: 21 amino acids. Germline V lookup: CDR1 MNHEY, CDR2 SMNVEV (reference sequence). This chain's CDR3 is CASPKGRGGTSGPPNTGELFF. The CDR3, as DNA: TGTGCCAGCCCAAAGGGAAGGGGAGGGACTAGCGGACCCCCGAACACCGGGGAGCTGTTTTTT.

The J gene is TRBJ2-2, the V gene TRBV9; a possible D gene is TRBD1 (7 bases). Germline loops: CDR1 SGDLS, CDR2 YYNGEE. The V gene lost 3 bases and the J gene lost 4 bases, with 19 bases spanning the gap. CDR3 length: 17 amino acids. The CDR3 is CASSAAPGGQPTGELFF. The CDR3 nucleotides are TGTGCCAGCAGCGCAGCCCCCGGGGGACAGCCCACCGGGGAGCTGTTTTTT.

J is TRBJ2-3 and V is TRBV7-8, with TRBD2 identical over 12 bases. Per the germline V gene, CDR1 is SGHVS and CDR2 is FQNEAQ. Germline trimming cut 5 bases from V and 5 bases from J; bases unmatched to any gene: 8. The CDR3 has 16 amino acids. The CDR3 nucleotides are TGTGCCAGCAGCCCCGGACTAGCGGGATCTCAAGATACGCAGTATTTT. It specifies CASSPGLAGSQDTQYF.

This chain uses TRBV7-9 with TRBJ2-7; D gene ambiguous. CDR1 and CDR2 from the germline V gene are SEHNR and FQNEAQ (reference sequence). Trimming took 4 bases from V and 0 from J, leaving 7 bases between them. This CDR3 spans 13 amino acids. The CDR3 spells CASSSRVSYEQYF. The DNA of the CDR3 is TGTGCCAGCAGCTCCCGGGTCTCCTACGAGCAGTACTTC.

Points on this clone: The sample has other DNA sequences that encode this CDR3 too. In nucleotides, the CDR3 is TGTGCCAGCAGTCCAAACTATGGCTACACCTTC. This codes for CASSPNYGYTF. The V and J genes are TRBV28 and TRBJ1-2; no clear D gene. V lost 5 bases and J 2 bases, leaving 3 bases between the germline ends. Germline V gene sequence: CDR1 MDHEN, CDR2 SYDVKM. There are 11 residues in the CDR3.